Following are 18 T cell receptor beta chains from one sample sequenced in a study of breast tumors, draining lymph nodes, adjacent tissues. Samples came from axillary lymph nodes draining the breast cancer. TCRdb fed the multiplex PCR reads into MiXCR, producing one record per CDR3 protein. The repertoire holds 200,000 to 250,000 distinct CDR3 sequences, with about 34% as singletons. The sample was axillary lymph node tissue. The receptor set was obtained from a female donor with breast cancer. Some clones in this sample may be carry-over from other donors' samples.

This clonotype was observed many times. CDR3 residues: CASSVTSEIQETQYF. Here the CDR3 DNA reads TGTGCCAGCAGCGTTACTAGCGAGATACAAGAGACCCAGTACTTC. The rearrangement uses TRBV9 and TRBJ2-5, with 7 bases aligning to TRBD2. This CDR3 contains 15 residues. Trimming took 2 bases from V and 2 from J; bases not matched to a gene: 6. Germline assignment: CDR1 SGDLS and CDR2 YYNGEE.

This clonotype was found many times. V gene TRBV12-5 combines with J gene TRBJ2-5; D not certain. The V end was cut by 11 bases, the J end by 5 bases, with 21 bases between. The CDR3 length is 14 residues. Looked up from germline, CDR1 is LGHNT and CDR2 is FRNRAP. This CDR3 reads CARLLWGTGETQYF. The CDR3 region has the DNA TGTGCTCGTCTACTCTGGGGAACTGGGGAGACCCAGTACTTC.

Comment on this clonotype: One end of the junction varies from germline; a read error may be responsible. The J gene is TRBJ2-6, the V gene TRBV9; 8 bases map to TRBD1. CDR3 length: 21 residues. Germline CDR1 SGDLS, CDR2 YYNGEE. CDR3 loop: CASSVGLGGQGGPSGANVLTF. Written as DNA, the CDR3 is TGCGCCAGCAGCGTAGGCCTAGGCGGACAGGGAGGTCCCTCTGGGGCCAACGTCCTGACTTTC.

This clonotype has ten or more counts. A junction end diverges from the germline sequence, so it may reflect a read error. This chain connects TRBV6-5 to TRBJ2-7; D possibly matches TRBD1 or TRBD2 (6 bases each). The CDR3 spans 16 residues. The germline V gene has CDR1 MNHEY and CDR2 SVGAGI. The CDR3 here is CASSHSNTGRPYEQYF. In DNA, the CDR3 is TGTGCCAGCAGTCACTCGAACACAGGGAGGCCCTACGAGCAGTACTTC.

This clonotype was seen a handful of times. The V gene is TRBV20-1, the J gene TRBJ2-1; 13 positions agree with TRBD2. CDR1 is DFQATT and CDR2 is SNEGSKA in the germline V gene (reference sequence). V lost 3 bases, J lost 0 bases, and 11 bases stayed unmatched. There are 19 residues in the CDR3. The CDR3 region is CSARSGTSGTVGSYNEQFF. CDR3 DNA sequence: TGCAGTGCTAGGTCCGGGACTAGCGGGACGGTCGGCTCCTACAATGAGCAGTTCTTC.

This clonotype has only a few counts. The chain carries TRBV6-2 or TRBV6-3 and TRBJ2-4; 8 nucleotides match TRBD1. With 6 bases clipped from V and 7 bases from J, the junction kept 14 bases outside the gene matches. CDR1 MNHEY and CDR2 SVGEGT come from the germline V gene. CDR3 size: 16 residues. The CDR3 DNA follows: TGTGCCAGCAGCCCCCCCGCGACCGGACAGGGTAACATTCAGTACTTC. Its translation: CASSPPATGQGNIQYF.

At least ten counts were recorded for this clonotype. This CDR3 reads CASSWGATRNEQFF. CDR3 bases: TGCGCCAGCAGCTGGGGGGCTACTAGAAATGAGCAGTTCTTC. The J gene is TRBJ2-1, the V gene TRBV5-1; D tentatively fits TRBD1 or TRBD2 (6 bases each). The CDR3 runs 14 residues. V was clipped by 3 bases and J by 7 bases, with 14 bases between them. Looked up from germline, CDR1 is SGHRS and CDR2 is YFSETQ.

This clonotype occurred many times. This may be a read error: a much more frequent sequence differs by one nucleotide. V is TRBV5-1 and J is TRBJ2-3; D remains ambiguous. Looked up from germline, CDR1 is SGHRS and CDR2 is YFSETQ. The CDR3 runs 14 residues. V gave up 4 bases and J gave up 1 base, with 10 bases separating them. The CDR3 DNA reads TGCGCCAGCAGCGGGCCGGACGGCACAGATACGCAGTATTTT. Its translation is CASSGPDGTDTQYF.

This clonotype was observed at least ten times. The chain carries TRBV6-5 and TRBJ2-5, with 8 nucleotides matching TRBD2. Germline-derived CDR1 and CDR2 are MNHEY and SVGAGI. This CDR3 has 14 amino acids. Trimming at V came to 0 bases and at J to 7 bases, leaving 4 bases not matched to a gene. CDR3 region: CASSYSGTRGTQYF. The CDR3 DNA sequence: TGTGCCAGCAGTTACTCTGGGACTAGAGGGACCCAGTACTTC.

This clonotype has at least ten counts. The J gene is TRBJ2-7, the V gene TRBV6-5; possible D gene TRBD1, 6 bases. The CDR3 consists of 13 residues. Germline V gene data show CDR1 as MNHEY and CDR2 as SVGAGI. The V end was cut by 8 bases, the J end by 7 bases, with 18 bases between. DNA for the CDR3: TGTGCCAGCGGGATTGACAGGCCCACTGAGCAGTACTTC. Amino acid sequence: CASGIDRPTEQYF.

With regard to this clonotype: This may be a read error: a much more frequent sequence differs by one nucleotide. This chain connects TRBV6-5 to TRBJ2-3; D unclear. CDR3 length: 12 amino acids. Germline CDR1 MNHEY, CDR2 SVGAGI. In nucleotides, the CDR3 is TGTGCCAGCAAGACGGTTACAGATACGCAGTGTTTT. Translated, it gives CASKTVTDTQCF.

This clonotype has ten or more counts. The chain employs TRBV12-3 or TRBV12-4 and TRBJ1-5, with a tentative D call TRBD1 (5 bases). The CDR3 extends over 13 amino acids. Trimming stripped 5 bases from V and 11 bases from J, with 16 bases between. The CDR3 DNA follows: TGTGCCAGCAGTCCGCCCGGCGGGGGAGCCCAGCATTTT. Amino acids: CASSPPGGGAQHF.

The chain has TRBV6-1 and TRBJ1-5, with 7 positions matching TRBD1. The CDR3 loop spans 18 amino acids. The J segment lost 0 bases and the V segment lost 6 bases, leaving 14 bases of the junction unmatched. CDR1 and CDR2 (germline): MNHNS, SASEGT. The CDR3 bases are TGTGCCAGCAGCGAGCGAGGGACAGTCCTTTATAGCAATCAGCCCCAGCATTTT. Its translation is CASSERGTVLYSNQPQHF.

This clonotype has ten or more counts. This chain connects TRBV6-5 to TRBJ2-3; possible D gene TRBD2, 6 bases. Trimming pared 6 bases from V and 2 bases from J, leaving 12 bases between. CDR3 length: 14 residues. Germline V gene lookup returns CDR1 MNHEY and CDR2 SVGAGI. CDR3 amino acids: CASRTSLSTDTQYF. The DNA of the CDR3 is TGTGCCAGCAGGACTAGTTTATCCACAGATACGCAGTATTTT.

This clonotype appeared a single time. The limits of the CDR3 on the DNA are not certain, so only TCRdb's listed CDR3 is given. J is TRBJ2-5 and V is TRBV25-1; TRBD1 is the table's D call, not checked against the DNA. Germline CDR1 reads MGHDK; CDR2 reads SYGVNS. The CDR3 length equals 21 residues, ends included. CDR3 loop: CASSFYICSVRRGQGKETQYF.

In its sample, this clonotype was seen many times. The chain joins TRBV18 to TRBJ2-1; 9 nucleotides line up with TRBD2. This CDR3 has 15 residues. CDR1 is KGHSH and CDR2 is LQKENI in the germline V gene. V lost 0 bases to trimming and J lost 9 bases; unmatched junction nucleotides: 6. CDR3 in amino acids: CASSPPLAGRGEQFF. For the CDR3, the DNA is TGTGCCAGCTCACCACCCCTAGCGGGAAGGGGTGAGCAGTTCTTC.

The CDR3 is CSVGLAGAYNEQFF. The CDR3 DNA is TGCAGCGTTGGACTAGCGGGAGCCTACAATGAGCAGTTCTTC. The V gene is TRBV29-1, the J gene TRBJ2-1; TRBD2 agrees at 12 bases. The CDR3 contains 14 residues. V was clipped by 4 bases and J by 2 bases; unmatched bases: 0. CDR1 SQVTM and CDR2 ANQGSEA come from the germline V gene.

The chain uses TRBV20-1 and TRBJ2-5; D may be TRBD2 (6 bases). V was shortened by 4 bases and J by 5 bases, with 29 bases between the two germline ends. The CDR3 totals 18 residues. In germline, CDR1 is DFQATT, CDR2 SNEGSKA (reference sequence). CDR3 in DNA: TGCAGTGCTACAGACACTTGGGGACTTGAGGGGAGGCATGAGACCCAGTACTTC. This translates into CSATDTWGLEGRHETQYF.